This TCR beta chain was obtained from a study of monozygotic twins with inflammatory bowel disease. Study results and caveats: Backing was not found for a single strong signal or clonotype associated with IBD.

Eight separate reactions for every sample produced the cDNA. Two nested PCRs, of about 16 and 10 cycles, processed TCRalpha and TCRbeta cDNA. After re-calling the 5' RACE reads, TCRdb lists one entry per CDR3 protein, DNA absent. The listing contains 440,000 or so distinct CDR3 sequences. Germline V lookup: CDR1 MNHEY, CDR2 SVGAGI. This CDR3 region has 12 residues. RNA in its total form was extracted from whole blood, and T cells were not sorted. Comment on this clonotype: Its antigen is not identified.

Material for sequencing was blood. This clonotype was sampled from a human donor with ulcerative colitis or Crohn's disease, or a healthy co-twin of an affected twin (not recorded which). The chain employs TRBV6-5 and TRBJ1-1. The CDR3 reads CASGPSGTEAFF.